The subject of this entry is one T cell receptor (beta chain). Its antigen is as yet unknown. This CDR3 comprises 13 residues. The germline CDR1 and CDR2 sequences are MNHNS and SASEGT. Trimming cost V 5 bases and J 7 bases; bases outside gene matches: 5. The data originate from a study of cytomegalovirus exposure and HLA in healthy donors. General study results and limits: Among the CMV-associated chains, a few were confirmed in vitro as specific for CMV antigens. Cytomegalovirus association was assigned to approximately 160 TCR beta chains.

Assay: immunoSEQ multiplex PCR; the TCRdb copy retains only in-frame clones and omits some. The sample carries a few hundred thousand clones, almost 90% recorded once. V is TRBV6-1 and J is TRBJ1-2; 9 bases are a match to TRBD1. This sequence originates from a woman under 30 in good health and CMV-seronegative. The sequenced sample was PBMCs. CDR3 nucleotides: TGTGCCAGCAGTCTACAGGGGGCGCTTGGCTACACCTTC. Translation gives CASSLQGALGYTF.